The rows below give T cell receptor beta chains drawn from one sample of a study of blood T cell repertoires in COVID-19. The protocol was immunoSEQ multiplex PCR, while the TCRdb copy is restricted to in-frame clones and leaves out a portion. The top ten hold about 1.6% of the sample, which has 250,000 or so clones, 65% to 85% seen once. The sample was peripheral blood. Receptor source: a woman in her thirties or forties who had recovered from COVID-19. The CDR3 runs from the conserved cysteine through the conserved F or W. Each record gives: D gene, J gene, clone size, V gene, CDR3 protein, CDR3 DNA. A D gene is named only where the DNA matches it firmly. Rows may omit the clone size; those that give it use once, few, many or a size class.

D gene: NA
J gene: TRBJ2-2
clone size: NA
V gene: TRBV6-2/TRBV6-3
CDR3 protein: CASSYVGGRSTGELFF
CDR3 DNA: TGTGCCAGCAGTTACGTCGGGGGGCGCAGCACCGGGGAGCTGTTTTTT

D gene: TRBD2
J gene: TRBJ2-3
clone size: NA
V gene: TRBV7-7
CDR3 protein: CASSQGLGADTQYF
CDR3 DNA: TGTGCCAGCAGCCAGGGACTAGGGGCAGATACGCAGTATTTT

D gene: NA
J gene: TRBJ2-6
clone size: once
V gene: TRBV5-4
CDR3 protein: CASSLALGQGANVLTF
CDR3 DNA: TGTGCCAGCAGCTTGGCCCTGGGGCAAGGGGCCAACGTCCTGACTTTC

D gene: NA
J gene: TRBJ2-2
clone size: NA
V gene: TRBV24-1
CDR3 protein: CATSDLVSGVVGELFF
CDR3 DNA: TGTGCCACCAGTGATCTGGTTAGCGGTGTTGTCGGGGAGCTGTTTTTT

D gene: TRBD1
J gene: TRBJ2-1
clone size: NA
V gene: TRBV9
CDR3 protein: CASSVGTGGSDEQFF
CDR3 DNA: TGTGCCAGCAGCGTAGGGACAGGGGGTTCGGATGAGCAGTTCTTC

D gene: NA
J gene: TRBJ2-5
clone size: once
V gene: TRBV6-1
CDR3 protein: CASSEQGMETQYF
CDR3 DNA: TGTGCCAGCAGTGAACAGGGGATGGAGACCCAGTACTTC

D gene: TRBD1
J gene: TRBJ1-1
clone size: NA
V gene: TRBV12-3/TRBV12-4
CDR3 protein: CASSLRGQGAFF
CDR3 DNA: TGTGCCAGCAGTTTAAGGGGACAGGGAGCTTTCTTT

D gene: NA
J gene: TRBJ2-2
clone size: NA
V gene: TRBV7-6
CDR3 protein: CASSPMGGQGTGELFF
CDR3 DNA: TGTGCCAGCAGCCCGATGGGGGGGCAGGGCACCGGGGAGCTGTTTTTT

D gene: NA
J gene: TRBJ1-2
clone size: NA
V gene: TRBV18
CDR3 protein: CASSPRESYTF
CDR3 DNA: TGTGCCAGCTCACCTCGGGAGAGCTACACCTTC

D gene: NA
J gene: TRBJ2-6
clone size: NA
V gene: TRBV30
CDR3 protein: CAWGGRGANVLTF
CDR3 DNA: TGTGCCTGGGGTGGGCGAGGGGCCAACGTCCTGACTTTC

D gene: NA
J gene: TRBJ1-3
clone size: once
V gene: TRBV13
CDR3 protein: CASSLGLTSGNTIYF
CDR3 DNA: TGTGCCAGCAGCCTGGGACTGACTTCTGGAAACACCATATATTTT

D gene: TRBD1
J gene: TRBJ1-2
clone size: once
V gene: TRBV6-5
CDR3 protein: CASSYSDRSNYGYTF
CDR3 DNA: TGTGCCAGCAGTTACTCGGACAGGAGCAACTATGGCTACACCTTC

D gene: TRBD1
J gene: TRBJ2-1
clone size: NA
V gene: TRBV15
CDR3 protein: CATSSGTDNEQFF
CDR3 DNA: TGTGCCACCAGCAGCGGGACAGACAATGAGCAGTTCTTC

D gene: TRBD1
J gene: TRBJ1-1
clone size: once
V gene: TRBV2
CDR3 protein: CASSPLGGQGNTEAFF
CDR3 DNA: TGTGCCAGCAGTCCTCTGGGGGGACAGGGGAACACTGAAGCTTTCTTT

D gene: NA
J gene: TRBJ1-1
clone size: NA
V gene: TRBV28
CDR3 protein: CASSLRDVAFF
CDR3 DNA: TGTGCCAGCAGTCTGCGGGACGTAGCTTTCTTT

D gene: NA
J gene: TRBJ2-7
clone size: NA
V gene: TRBV6-5
CDR3 protein: CASRSTPRYEQYF
CDR3 DNA: TGTGCCAGCAGGTCTACCCCCAGGTACGAGCAGTACTTC

D gene: NA
J gene: TRBJ1-4
clone size: NA
V gene: TRBV28
CDR3 protein: CASTDRSPNEKLFF
CDR3 DNA: TGTGCCAGCACCGACAGAAGTCCGAATGAAAAACTGTTTTTT

D gene: TRBD2
J gene: TRBJ2-3
clone size: NA
V gene: TRBV9
CDR3 protein: CASSDPGTSGGWSTDTQYF
CDR3 DNA: TGTGCCAGCAGCGACCCTGGCACTAGCGGGGGGTGGAGTACAGATACGCAGTATTTT

D gene: TRBD2
J gene: TRBJ2-1
clone size: NA
V gene: TRBV6-4
CDR3 protein: CASSDSDSSGGEQFF
CDR3 DNA: TGTGCCAGCAGTGACTCGGACTCCTCGGGGGGTGAGCAGTTCTTC

D gene: NA
J gene: TRBJ1-2
clone size: few
V gene: TRBV24-1
CDR3 protein: CATSSGGSGGRYGYTF
CDR3 DNA: TGTGCCACCAGCTCTGGAGGGTCGGGGGGCCGTTATGGCTACACCTTC

D gene: TRBD1
J gene: TRBJ1-3
clone size: NA
V gene: TRBV2
CDR3 protein: CASSGTGVNSGNTIYF
CDR3 DNA: TGTGCCAGCAGTGGGACAGGGGTTAATTCTGGAAACACCATATATTTT

D gene: NA
J gene: TRBJ1-1
clone size: NA
V gene: TRBV10-3
CDR3 protein: CAISESGRASNTEAFF
CDR3 DNA: TGTGCCATCAGTGAGAGTGGCAGGGCCTCGAACACTGAAGCTTTCTTT

D gene: TRBD1
J gene: TRBJ1-2
clone size: NA
V gene: TRBV28
CDR3 protein: CASRTGVGDYGYTF
CDR3 DNA: TGTGCCAGCCGGACAGGGGTAGGGGACTATGGCTACACCTTC

D gene: TRBD2
J gene: TRBJ2-1
clone size: NA
V gene: TRBV4-2
CDR3 protein: CASSQDPGGGANEQFF
CDR3 DNA: TGTGCCAGCAGCCAAGACCCCGGCGGGGGGGCCAATGAGCAGTTCTTC

D gene: TRBD2
J gene: TRBJ2-1
clone size: once
V gene: TRBV28
CDR3 protein: CASSLSGLAGGGSSREQFF
CDR3 DNA: TGTGCCAGCAGTTTAAGCGGACTAGCGGGGGGTGGATCCTCTCGCGAGCAGTTCTTC

D gene: TRBD2
J gene: TRBJ2-1
clone size: NA
V gene: TRBV7-8
CDR3 protein: CASSPLAGGYNEQFF
CDR3 DNA: TGTGCCAGCAGCCCACTAGCGGGGGGGTACAATGAGCAGTTCTTC

D gene: NA
J gene: TRBJ2-6
clone size: many
V gene: TRBV30
CDR3 protein: CAWSAQYSGANVLTF
CDR3 DNA: TGTGCCTGGAGCGCCCAGTACTCTGGGGCCAACGTCCTGACTTTC

D gene: NA
J gene: TRBJ1-2
clone size: NA
V gene: TRBV24-1
CDR3 protein: CATSDYETAYGYTF
CDR3 DNA: TGTGCCACCAGTGATTACGAGACAGCATATGGCTACACCTTC

D gene: TRBD1
J gene: TRBJ2-7
clone size: once
V gene: TRBV9
CDR3 protein: CASSLSSGQGSYEQYF
CDR3 DNA: TGTGCCAGCAGCTTATCAAGTGGACAGGGGTCGTACGAGCAGTACTTC

D gene: NA
J gene: TRBJ1-1
clone size: few
V gene: TRBV28
CDR3 protein: CASSSPSGIGVAFF
CDR3 DNA: TGTGCCAGCAGCTCACCCTCGGGTATTGGTGTAGCTTTCTTT

D gene: TRBD1
J gene: TRBJ1-4
clone size: few
V gene: TRBV27
CDR3 protein: CASSSGQGTTNEKLFF
CDR3 DNA: TGTGCCAGCAGTTCCGGACAGGGAACTACTAATGAAAAACTGTTTTTT

D gene: NA
J gene: TRBJ2-3
clone size: NA
V gene: TRBV7-9
CDR3 protein: CASHFTGKGGDTQYF
CDR3 DNA: TGTGCCAGCCACTTTACGGGAAAAGGTGGAGATACGCAGTATTTT

D gene: NA
J gene: TRBJ1-5
clone size: NA
V gene: TRBV7-2
CDR3 protein: CASSYTVVSNQPQHF
CDR3 DNA: TGTGCCAGCAGCTATACAGTGGTTAGCAATCAGCCCCAGCATTTT

D gene: TRBD1
J gene: TRBJ2-5
clone size: NA
V gene: TRBV15
CDR3 protein: CATSKLETGLGETQYF
CDR3 DNA: TGTGCCACCAGCAAACTGGAGACAGGGCTCGGGGAGACCCAGTACTTC

D gene: NA
J gene: TRBJ1-1
clone size: NA
V gene: TRBV14
CDR3 protein: CASSQETGAGEAFF
CDR3 DNA: TGTGCCAGCAGCCAAGAAACAGGCGCCGGTGAAGCTTTCTTT

D gene: NA
J gene: TRBJ1-5
clone size: few
V gene: TRBV4-1
CDR3 protein: CASSRGGPNQPQHF
CDR3 DNA: TGCGCCAGCAGCCGGGGAGGGCCCAATCAGCCCCAGCATTTT

D gene: NA
J gene: TRBJ2-5
clone size: NA
V gene: TRBV24-1
CDR3 protein: CATSASDSRYQETQYF
CDR3 DNA: TGTGCCACCAGTGCCTCAGACAGTCGATACCAAGAGACCCAGTACTTC

D gene: NA
J gene: TRBJ2-1
clone size: NA
V gene: TRBV5-4
CDR3 protein: CASSGSGTGTFYNEQFF
CDR3 DNA: TGTGCCAGCAGCGGAAGCGGGACAGGAACCTTCTACAATGAGCAGTTCTTC

D gene: TRBD2
J gene: TRBJ2-2
clone size: NA
V gene: TRBV19
CDR3 protein: CASSFLAGLNTGELFF
CDR3 DNA: TGTGCCAGTAGCTTTCTAGCGGGGCTCAACACCGGGGAGCTGTTTTTT

D gene: NA
J gene: TRBJ1-3
clone size: NA
V gene: TRBV5-1
CDR3 protein: CASSFRSQDLSEFGNTIYF
CDR3 DNA: TGCGCCAGCAGCTTTCGCTCACAGGACCTCTCGGAGTTTGGAAACACCATATATTTT

D gene: TRBD1
J gene: TRBJ2-7
clone size: once
V gene: TRBV28
CDR3 protein: CASSLRGQGLYF
CDR3 DNA: TGTGCCAGCAGTTTACGGGGACAGGGGTTATACTTC

D gene: TRBD2
J gene: TRBJ2-2
clone size: NA
V gene: TRBV5-1
CDR3 protein: CASSLSSGRAAGELFF
CDR3 DNA: TGCGCCAGCAGCTTGTCTAGCGGGCGAGCGGCCGGGGAGCTGTTTTTT

D gene: NA
J gene: TRBJ1-5
clone size: NA
V gene: TRBV30
CDR3 protein: CAWSVRGNQPQHF
CDR3 DNA: TGTGCCTGGAGTGTGCGAGGGAATCAGCCCCAGCATTTT

D gene: NA
J gene: TRBJ1-6
clone size: NA
V gene: TRBV11-3
CDR3 protein: CASSPRRSYNSPLHF
CDR3 DNA: TGTGCCAGCAGCCCCCGGAGGAGCTATAATTCACCCCTCCACTTT

D gene: NA
J gene: TRBJ1-6
clone size: NA
V gene: TRBV2
CDR3 protein: CASTENGGYNSPLHF
CDR3 DNA: TGTGCCAGCACTGAGAATGGGGGGTATAATTCACCCCTCCACTTT

D gene: NA
J gene: TRBJ1-1
clone size: NA
V gene: TRBV5-4
CDR3 protein: CASSYGGGTEAFF
CDR3 DNA: TGTGCCAGCAGCTACGGCGGGGGCACTGAAGCTTTCTTT

D gene: TRBD1
J gene: TRBJ1-1
clone size: NA
V gene: TRBV3-1/TRBV3-2
CDR3 protein: CASSRDSSPEAFF
CDR3 DNA: TGTGCCAGCAGTCGGGACAGTTCTCCTGAAGCTTTCTTT

D gene: TRBD1
J gene: TRBJ2-2
clone size: once
V gene: TRBV6-5
CDR3 protein: CASEGQGGGGELFF
CDR3 DNA: TGTGCCAGCGAAGGACAGGGGGGAGGCGGGGAGCTGTTTTTT

D gene: NA
J gene: TRBJ1-3
clone size: NA
V gene: TRBV7-9
CDR3 protein: CASSSAGVTGNTIYF
CDR3 DNA: TGTGCCAGCAGCTCAGCAGGGGTTACCGGAAACACCATATATTTT

D gene: TRBD1
J gene: TRBJ1-6
clone size: few
V gene: TRBV4-1
CDR3 protein: CASSETGAGSPLHF
CDR3 DNA: TGCGCCAGCAGTGAAACAGGGGCCGGTTCACCCCTCCACTTT

D gene: NA
J gene: TRBJ1-6
clone size: NA
V gene: TRBV7-9
CDR3 protein: CASTPSRVGRGNSPLHF
CDR3 DNA: TGTGCCAGCACCCCCAGCAGGGTGGGCAGGGGTAATTCACCCCTCCACTTT

D gene: NA
J gene: TRBJ2-7
clone size: few
V gene: TRBV6-1
CDR3 protein: CASSEALGIEQYF
CDR3 DNA: TGTGCCAGCAGTGAAGCATTGGGCATCGAGCAGTACTTC

D gene: TRBD1
J gene: TRBJ1-6
clone size: NA
V gene: TRBV30
CDR3 protein: CAWSVSRTGADSPLHF
CDR3 DNA: TGTGCCTGGAGTGTATCCAGGACAGGCGCGGATTCACCCCTCCACTTT

D gene: TRBD1
J gene: TRBJ2-6
clone size: NA
V gene: TRBV18
CDR3 protein: CASSAGTGTLGGNVLTF
CDR3 DNA: TGTGCCAGCTCAGCAGGGACAGGGACTCTGGGCGGCAACGTCCTGACTTTC